The subject of this entry is one T cell receptor beta chain. The antigen is undetermined. These data originate in a study of cytotoxic CD8 clonotypes in ibrutinib-treated CLL. Study at large: For this cohort, patients were about a dozen relapsed/refractory and some 15 treatment-naive, while about 17 were IGHV unmutated.

Study-wide points: Sampling times, which were not matched between the groups, differed between sustained-remission patients and progressing patients. Clonality, elevated at ibrutinib response, dropped back toward baseline at progression.

CDR1 and CDR2 (germline): SGHTA, FQGNSA. This CDR3 is 16 amino acids long. V was clipped by 1 base and J by 7 bases, with 17 bases between them. The TCR beta libraries used about 2 micrograms of genomic DNA that came from cryopreserved PBMCs. Measured with immunoSEQ multiplex PCR; TCRdb has only the in-frame clones, and not every one. Among more than 45,000 clones listed, less than 90% were seen once. The sequence came from a human donor with chronic lymphocytic leukemia. This chain joins TRBV7-2 and TRBJ2-1; D remains ambiguous. The sample consisted of PBMCs, taken after 24 months of ibrutinib treatment. For the CDR3, the DNA is TGTGCCAGCAGCTTAGATAGGATAGCCTTGGGGAATGAGCAGTTCTTC. Its translation is CASSLDRIALGNEQFF.